This T cell receptor (beta chain) was captured in a study of cytomegalovirus exposure and HLA in healthy donors. The study's findings and limits: Later analysis identified several of the most significant clusters that appeared linked to common viral pathogens.

Amplification used 60 Vbeta primers and 13 Jbeta primers. Here immunoSEQ multiplex PCR was the method, and the copy in TCRdb shows in-frame clones only, minus some. This sample carries approximately 140,000 clones, approximately 73% of them seen once, and the ten largest clones take 1.6%. With regard to this clone: Its antigen is unknown. Relative to the germline gene, one junction end is altered; a read error may explain this.

CDR1 is SGHVS and CDR2 is FNYEAQ in the germline V gene. The CDR3 sequence is 15 residues long. Material: PBMCs. The origin of this receptor is a woman aged 18-29 years in good health and CMV-seronegative. The rearrangement uses TRBV7-6 and TRBJ2-7; tentatively, D is TRBD2 (5 bases). The CDR3: CANSPDRTGTYEQYF. In nucleotides, the CDR3 is TGTGCCAACAGCCCGGACCGCACGGGGACCTACGAGCAGTACTTC. The entire variable domain, with the rest obtained from reference TRBV7-6 and TRBJ2-7, is as follows: GAGVSQSPRYKVTKRGQDVALRCDPISGHVSLYWYRQALGQGPEFLTYFNYEAQQDKSGLPNDRFSAERPEGSISTLTIQRTEQRDSAMYRCANSPDRTGTYEQYFGPGTRLTVT.